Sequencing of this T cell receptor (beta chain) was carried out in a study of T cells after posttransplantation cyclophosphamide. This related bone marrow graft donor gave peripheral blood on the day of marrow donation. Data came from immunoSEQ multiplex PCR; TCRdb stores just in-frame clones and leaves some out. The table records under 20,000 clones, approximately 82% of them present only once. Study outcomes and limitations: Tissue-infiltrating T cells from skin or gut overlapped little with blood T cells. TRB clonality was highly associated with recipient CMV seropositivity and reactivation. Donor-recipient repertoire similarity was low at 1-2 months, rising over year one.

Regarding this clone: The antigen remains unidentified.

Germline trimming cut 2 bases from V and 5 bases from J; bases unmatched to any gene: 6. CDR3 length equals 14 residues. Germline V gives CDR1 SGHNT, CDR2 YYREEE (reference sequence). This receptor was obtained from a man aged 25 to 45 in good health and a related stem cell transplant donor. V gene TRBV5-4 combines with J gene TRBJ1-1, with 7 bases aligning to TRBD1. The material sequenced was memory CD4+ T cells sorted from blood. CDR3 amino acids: CASSLQGPGTEAFF. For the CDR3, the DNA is TGTGCCAGCAGCTTACAGGGGCCGGGGACTGAAGCTTTCTTT.